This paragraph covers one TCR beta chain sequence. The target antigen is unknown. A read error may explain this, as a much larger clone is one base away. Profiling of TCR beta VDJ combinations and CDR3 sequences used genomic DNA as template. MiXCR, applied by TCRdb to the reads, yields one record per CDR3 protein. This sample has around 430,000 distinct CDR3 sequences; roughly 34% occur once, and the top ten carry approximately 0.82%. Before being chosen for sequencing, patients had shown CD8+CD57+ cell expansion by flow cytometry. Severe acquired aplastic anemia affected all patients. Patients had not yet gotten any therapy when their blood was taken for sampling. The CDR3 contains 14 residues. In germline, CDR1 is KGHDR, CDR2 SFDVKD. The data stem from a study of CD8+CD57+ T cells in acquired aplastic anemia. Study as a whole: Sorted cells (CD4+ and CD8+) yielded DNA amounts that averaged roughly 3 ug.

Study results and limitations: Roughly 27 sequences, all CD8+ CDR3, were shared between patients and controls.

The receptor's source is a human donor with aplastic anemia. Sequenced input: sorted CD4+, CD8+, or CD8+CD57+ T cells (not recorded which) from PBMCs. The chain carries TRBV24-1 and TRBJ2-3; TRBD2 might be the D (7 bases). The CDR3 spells CATSDRGGTDTRYF. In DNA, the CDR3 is TGTGCCACCAGTGATCGCGGGGGCACAGATACGCGGTATTTT.